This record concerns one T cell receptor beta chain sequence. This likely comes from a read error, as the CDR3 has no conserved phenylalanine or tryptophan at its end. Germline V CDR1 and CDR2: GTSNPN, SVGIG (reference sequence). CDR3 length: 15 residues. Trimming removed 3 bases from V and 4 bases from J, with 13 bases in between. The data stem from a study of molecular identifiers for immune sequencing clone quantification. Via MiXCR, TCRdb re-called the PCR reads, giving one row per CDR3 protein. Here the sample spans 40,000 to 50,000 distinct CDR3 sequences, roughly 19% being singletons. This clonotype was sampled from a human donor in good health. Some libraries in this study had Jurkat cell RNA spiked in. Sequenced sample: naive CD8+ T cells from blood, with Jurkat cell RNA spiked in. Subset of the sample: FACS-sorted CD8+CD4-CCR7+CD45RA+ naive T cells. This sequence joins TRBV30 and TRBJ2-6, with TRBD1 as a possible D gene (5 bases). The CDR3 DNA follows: TGTGCCTGGAGCAGGGATTCAGTAGGGGCCAACGTCCTGACTCTC. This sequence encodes CAWSRDSVGANVLTL.